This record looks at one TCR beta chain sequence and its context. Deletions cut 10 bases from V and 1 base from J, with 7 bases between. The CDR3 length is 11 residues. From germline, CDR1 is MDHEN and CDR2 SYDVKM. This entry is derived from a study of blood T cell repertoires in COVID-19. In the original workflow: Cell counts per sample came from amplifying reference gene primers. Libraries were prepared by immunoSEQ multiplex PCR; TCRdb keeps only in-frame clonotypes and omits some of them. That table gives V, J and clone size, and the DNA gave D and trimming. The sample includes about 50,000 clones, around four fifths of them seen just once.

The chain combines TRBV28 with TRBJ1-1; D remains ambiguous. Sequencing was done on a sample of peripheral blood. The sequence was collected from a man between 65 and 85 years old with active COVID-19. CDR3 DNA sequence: TGTGCCACCACGGGGAACACTGAAGCTTTCTTT. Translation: CATTGNTEAFF. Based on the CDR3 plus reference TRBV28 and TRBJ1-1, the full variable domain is DVKVTQSSRYLVKRTGEKVFLECVQDMDHENMFWYRQDPGLGLRLIYFSYDVKMKEKGDIPEGYSVSREKKERFSLILESASTNQTSMYLCATTGNTEAFFGQGTRLTVV.